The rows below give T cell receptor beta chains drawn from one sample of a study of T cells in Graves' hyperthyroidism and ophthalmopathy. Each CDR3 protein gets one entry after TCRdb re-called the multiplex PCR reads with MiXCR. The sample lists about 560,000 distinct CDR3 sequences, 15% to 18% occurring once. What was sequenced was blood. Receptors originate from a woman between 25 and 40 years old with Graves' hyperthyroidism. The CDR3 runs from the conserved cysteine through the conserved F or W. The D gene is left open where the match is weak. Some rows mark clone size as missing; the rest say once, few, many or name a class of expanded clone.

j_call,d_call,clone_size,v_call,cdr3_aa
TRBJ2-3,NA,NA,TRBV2,CASSDSSSTDTQYF
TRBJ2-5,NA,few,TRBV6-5,CASSYPAGEGQETQYF
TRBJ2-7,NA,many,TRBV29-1,CSVGGGYGSYEQYF
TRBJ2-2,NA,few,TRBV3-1,CASSQDVPPGENTGELFF
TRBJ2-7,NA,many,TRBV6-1,CASSEGWSSYEQYF
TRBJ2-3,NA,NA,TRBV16,CASSPLHSSTDTQYF
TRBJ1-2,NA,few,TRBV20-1,CSARDPLLAANYGYTF
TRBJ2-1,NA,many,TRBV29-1,CSVEEDGLVDEQFF
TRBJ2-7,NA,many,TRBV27,CASQFNGSPYEQYF
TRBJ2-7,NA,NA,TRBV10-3,CAIRALSSAADEQYF
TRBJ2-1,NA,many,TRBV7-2,CASSLQGSSYNEQFF
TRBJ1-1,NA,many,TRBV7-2,CASSFTGSEAFF
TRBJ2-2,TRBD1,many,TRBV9,CASGTGNTGELFF
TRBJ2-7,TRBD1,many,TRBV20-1,CSAIGTEYEQYF
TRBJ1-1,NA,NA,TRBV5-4,CASTPGPKQRNTEAFF
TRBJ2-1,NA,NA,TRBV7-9,CASSSPRNSPSSYNEQFF
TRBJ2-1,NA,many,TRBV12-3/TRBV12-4,CASSLTGVGGRAYNEQFF
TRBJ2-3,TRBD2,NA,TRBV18,CASSPPGLAGGPPTQYF
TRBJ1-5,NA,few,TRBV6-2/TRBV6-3,CATYGRAGNQPQHF
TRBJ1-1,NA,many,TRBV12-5,CASGLVLGRQRNTEAFF
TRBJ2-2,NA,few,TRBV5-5,CASSLVNTNTGELFF
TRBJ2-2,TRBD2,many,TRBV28,CASSPGTSGRDTGELFF
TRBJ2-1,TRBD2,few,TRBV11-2,CASSLDSFRTSGDEQFF
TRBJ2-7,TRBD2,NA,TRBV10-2,CACSGGAPTYEQYF
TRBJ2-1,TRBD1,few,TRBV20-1,CSGVTGGAYNEQFF
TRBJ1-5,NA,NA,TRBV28,CASRGPGSPGGGGPQHF
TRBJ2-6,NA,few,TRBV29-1,CSVESRSGANVLTF